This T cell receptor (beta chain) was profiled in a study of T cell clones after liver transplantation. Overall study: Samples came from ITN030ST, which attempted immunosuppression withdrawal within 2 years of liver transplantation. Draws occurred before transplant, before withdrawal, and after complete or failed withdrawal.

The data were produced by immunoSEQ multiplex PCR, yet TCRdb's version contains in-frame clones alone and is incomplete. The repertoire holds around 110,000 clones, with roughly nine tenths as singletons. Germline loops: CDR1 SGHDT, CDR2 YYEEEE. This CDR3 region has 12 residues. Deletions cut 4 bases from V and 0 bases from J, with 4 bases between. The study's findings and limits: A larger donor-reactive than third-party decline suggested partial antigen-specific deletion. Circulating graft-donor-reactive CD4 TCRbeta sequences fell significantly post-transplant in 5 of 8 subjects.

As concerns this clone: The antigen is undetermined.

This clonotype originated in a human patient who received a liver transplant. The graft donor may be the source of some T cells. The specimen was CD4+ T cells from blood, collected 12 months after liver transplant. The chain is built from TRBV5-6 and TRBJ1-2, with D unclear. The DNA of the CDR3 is TGTGCCAGCAGCGCCCCTAACTATGGCTACACCTTC. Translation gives CASSAPNYGYTF.